The next 11 T cell receptor beta chains were all read from a single sample in a study of tumor-infiltrating lymphocytes in primary liver carcinoma. Investigators took RNA and DNA out together from 20-30 mg of unsorted bulk tissue. Making TCR beta cDNA involved approximately 530 ng total RNA and a constant-region primer. Generation of the TCR beta libraries relied on three nested multiplex PCR rounds using slightly modified ARM-PCR. Amplification in the first two PCR rounds was performed using TRBV1-TRBV30 forward primers and a C-beta reverse primer for 10 cycles each. TCRdb called the multiplex PCR reads again in MiXCR, with one record for every CDR3 protein. Of under 130,000 distinct CDR3 sequences listed, 82% are singletons. Material for sequencing was liver tumor tissue from sampling region 3. Subset indicated: tumor region T3, left-lateral pole. The receptors were sampled from a man aged 40-49 years with primary liver carcinoma and hepatitis B virus infection.

The chain combines TRBV28 with TRBJ2-7, with D perhaps matching TRBD1 (6 bases). Germline lookup yields CDR1 MDHEN and CDR2 SYDVKM. Trimming cost V 5 bases and J 1 base, with 18 bases left between them. There are 16 residues in the CDR3. CDR3 region: CASSGGRVMVSYEQYF. The CDR3 coding sequence is TGTGCCAGCAGTGGGGGCAGGGTTATGGTGTCCTACGAGCAGTACTTC.

Points on this clonotype: Since no conserved phenylalanine or tryptophan closes the CDR3, a read error is the likely cause. The gene calls are TRBV6-2 or TRBV6-3 and TRBJ2-3, with 11 bases lining up with TRBD2. CDR3 length: 16 residues. Germline lookup yields CDR1 MNHEY and CDR2 SVGEGT. The V segment lost 2 bases and the J segment 3 bases; nucleotides outside the gene matches: 4. The CDR3 region is CASSYLAGGPTDTQYC. CDR3 sequence (DNA): TGTGCCAGCAGTTACCTAGCGGGAGGACCGACAGATACGCAGTATTGT.

With respect to this clonotype: A much larger clone differs from this one at a single base, so this may be a read error. This sequence joins TRBV20-1 and TRBJ2-1; 7 positions agree with TRBD2. Germline CDR1 and CDR2: DFQATT and SNEGSKA (reference sequence). V shed 3 bases and J 8 bases; nucleotides not matched to a gene: 13. The CDR3 extends over 15 amino acids. The CDR3 region is CSASHGLVGLDEQFF. The CDR3 DNA sequence: TGCAGTGCTAGCCACGGACTAGTGGGATTGGATGAGCAGTTCTTC.

About this clonotype: Sequence at one end of the junction differs from germline and may be a read error. The chain is built from TRBV2 and TRBJ2-6, with a tentative D call TRBD1 (6 bases). Germline-derived CDR1 and CDR2 are SNHLY and FYNNEI. This CDR3 spans 15 amino acids. The CDR3 loop reads CASLFRQAGVNILTF. CDR3 DNA: TGTGCCAGCTTGTTTCGACAGGCTGGGGTCAACATCCTGACTTTC.

Regarding this clonotype: Likely a read error: the CDR3 ends without its conserved phenylalanine or tryptophan. V usage is TRBV19 and J usage is TRBJ2-1, with D perhaps given as TRBD1 or TRBD2 (5 bases each). CDR1 and CDR2 from the germline V gene are LNHDA and SQIVND (reference sequence). This CDR3 has 15 amino acids. Trimming removed 5 bases at V and 11 bases at J, with 22 bases between. The CDR3 nucleotides are TGTGCCAGTAGTTCCGTGACAGCGGCTACTCATAAGCAGTTCTCC. Amino acids: CASSSVTAATHKQFS.

This clonotype showed up just a few times. At one boundary the junction diverges from the germline segment, which might be a read error. This chain connects TRBV11-2 to TRBJ2-4, with D unresolved. This CDR3 comprises 15 residues. Germline V lookup: CDR1 SGHAT, CDR2 FQNNGV. The CDR3: CASTTSALPKNIQYF. The CDR3 region has the DNA TGTGCCAGCACCACTTCGGCGCTACCCAAAAACATTCAATACTTC. Filled out from reference TRBV11-2 and TRBJ2-4, the complete variable domain reads EAGVAQSPRYKIIEKRQSVAFWCNPISGHATLYWYQQILGQGPKLLIQFQNNGVVDDSQLPKDRFSAERLKGVDSTLKIQPAKLEDSAVYLCASTTSALPKNIQYFGAGTRLSVL.

There are a few counts of this clonotype. Compared with germline, one end of the junction differs, possibly owing to a read error. The chain joins TRBV12-3 or TRBV12-4 to TRBJ1-2; 11 bases line up with TRBD1. The CDR3 loop spans 14 amino acids. DNA for the CDR3: TGTACCAGCTCATGGACAGGGGGCTATGATGGCTACACCTTC. It codes for CTSSWTGGYDGYTF.

This clonotype is a singleton in its sample. One end of the junction fails to match germline, which may point to a read error. This chain uses TRBV30 with TRBJ2-1, with a tentative D call TRBD2 (6 bases). This CDR3 has 13 residues. Germline CDR1 reads GTSNPN; CDR2 reads SVGIG (reference sequence). Written as DNA, the CDR3 is TGTGCCTGGAGTTGGGGCGCGGGACGTGAGCAATTCTTC. Translated, it gives CAWSWGAGREQFF.

As concerns this clonotype: One end of the junction is discordant with germline, which a read error may explain. The chain couples TRBV6-1 to TRBJ1-6; a possible D gene is TRBD1 (5 bases). This CDR3 is 15 amino acids long. The germline CDR1 and CDR2 sequences are MNHNS and SASEGT. CDR3 DNA sequence: TGTGCCAGCTGTGAAGTCCAGGGAAATAATTCACCCCTTCACTTT. Protein: CASCEVQGNNSPLHF.

On this clonotype itself: This could be a read error, since a much larger clone is one nucleotide away. This chain connects TRBV5-1 to TRBJ1-1; D is possibly TRBD1 (6 bases). Trimming took off 0 bases at V and 1 base at J, with 13 bases between the two ends. Germline CDR1 is SGHRS and CDR2 is YFSETQ. This CDR3 region has 16 residues. CDR3 protein: CASSLGQVYANTEAFF. CDR3 nucleotides: TGCGCCAGCAGCTTGGGACAGGTCTATGCGAACACTGAAGCTTTCTTT.

The rearrangement uses TRBV29-1 and TRBJ1-2; a possible D gene is TRBD1 (6 bases). This CDR3 is built from 13 residues. Looked up from germline, CDR1 is SQVTM and CDR2 is ANQGSEA. The CDR3 region has the DNA TGCATCGTCGGGGGCAAGGAAAACTATGGCTACACCTTC. Translating gives CIVGGKENYGYTF.